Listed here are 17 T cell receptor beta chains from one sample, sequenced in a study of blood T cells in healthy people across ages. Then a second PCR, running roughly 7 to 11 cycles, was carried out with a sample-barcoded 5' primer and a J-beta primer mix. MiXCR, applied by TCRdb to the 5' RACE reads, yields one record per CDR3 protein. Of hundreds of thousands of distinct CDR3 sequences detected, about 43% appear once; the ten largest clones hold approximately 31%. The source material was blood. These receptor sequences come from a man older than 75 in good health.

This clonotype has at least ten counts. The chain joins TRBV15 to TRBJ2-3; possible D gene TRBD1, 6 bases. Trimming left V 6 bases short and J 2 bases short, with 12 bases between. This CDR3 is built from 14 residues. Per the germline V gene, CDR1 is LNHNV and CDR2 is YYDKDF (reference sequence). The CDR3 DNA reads TGTGCCACCAGGAAACAGGGACCCACAGATACGCAGTATTTT. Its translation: CATRKQGPTDTQYF. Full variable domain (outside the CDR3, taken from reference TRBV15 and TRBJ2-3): DAMVIQNPRYQVTQFGKPVTLSCSQTLNHNVMYWYQQKSSQAPKLLFHYYDKDFNNEADTPDNFQSRRPNTSFCFLDIRSPGLGDTAMYLCATRKQGPTDTQYFGPGTRLTVL.

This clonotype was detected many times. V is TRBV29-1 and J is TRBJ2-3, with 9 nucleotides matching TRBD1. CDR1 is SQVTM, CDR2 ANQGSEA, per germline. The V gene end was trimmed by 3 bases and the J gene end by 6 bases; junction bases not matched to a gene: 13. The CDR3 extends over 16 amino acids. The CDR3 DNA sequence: TGCAGCGTTGATCACCCGAGGGCGGGGACAGGGGATACGCAGTATTTT. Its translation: CSVDHPRAGTGDTQYF.

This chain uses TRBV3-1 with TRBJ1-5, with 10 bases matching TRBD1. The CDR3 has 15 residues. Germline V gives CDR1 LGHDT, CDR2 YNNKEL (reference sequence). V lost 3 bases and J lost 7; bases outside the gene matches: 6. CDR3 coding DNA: TGTGCCAGCAGCCAGGGACAGGGGATGGAGCAGCCCCAGCATTTT. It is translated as CASSQGQGMEQPQHF. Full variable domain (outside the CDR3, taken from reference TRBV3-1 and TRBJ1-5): DTAVSQTPKYLVTQMGNDKSIKCEQNLGHDTMYWYKQDSKKFLKIMFSYNNKELIINETVPNRFSPKSPDKAHLNLHINSLELGDSAVYFCASSQGQGMEQPQHFGDGTRLSIL.

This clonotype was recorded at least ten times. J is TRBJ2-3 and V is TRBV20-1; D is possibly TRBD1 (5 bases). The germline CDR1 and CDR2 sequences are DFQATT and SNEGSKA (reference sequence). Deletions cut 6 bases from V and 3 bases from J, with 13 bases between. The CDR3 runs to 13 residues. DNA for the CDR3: TGCAGTGCCCAGGGCGCCCCTACAGATACGCAGTATTTT. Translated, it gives CSAQGAPTDTQYF.

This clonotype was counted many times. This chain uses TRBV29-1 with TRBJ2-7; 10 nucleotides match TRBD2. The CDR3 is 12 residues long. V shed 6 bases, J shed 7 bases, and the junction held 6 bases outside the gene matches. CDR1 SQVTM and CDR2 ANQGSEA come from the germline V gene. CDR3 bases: TGCAGCGTGACTAGCGGGTTCTTGGAGCAGTACTTC. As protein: CSVTSGFLEQYF.

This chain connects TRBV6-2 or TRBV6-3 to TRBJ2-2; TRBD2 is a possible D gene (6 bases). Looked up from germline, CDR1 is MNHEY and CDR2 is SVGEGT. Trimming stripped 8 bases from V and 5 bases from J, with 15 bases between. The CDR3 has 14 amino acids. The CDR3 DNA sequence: TGTGCCAGCGGTAGGGGCGGAGGGACCGGGGAGCTGTTTTTT. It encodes CASGRGGGTGELFF.

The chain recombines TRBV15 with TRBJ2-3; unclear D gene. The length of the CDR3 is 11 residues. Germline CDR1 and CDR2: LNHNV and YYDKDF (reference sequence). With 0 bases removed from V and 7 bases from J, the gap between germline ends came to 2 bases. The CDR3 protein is CATSREYTQYF. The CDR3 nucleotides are TGTGCCACCAGCAGAGAATATACGCAGTATTTT.

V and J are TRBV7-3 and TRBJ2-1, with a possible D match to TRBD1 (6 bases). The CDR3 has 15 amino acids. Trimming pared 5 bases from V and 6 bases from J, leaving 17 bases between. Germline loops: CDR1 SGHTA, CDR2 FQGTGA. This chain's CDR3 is CASSPRRTASNEQFF. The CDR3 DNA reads TGTGCCAGCAGCCCTCGGCGGACAGCGTCCAATGAGCAGTTCTTC.

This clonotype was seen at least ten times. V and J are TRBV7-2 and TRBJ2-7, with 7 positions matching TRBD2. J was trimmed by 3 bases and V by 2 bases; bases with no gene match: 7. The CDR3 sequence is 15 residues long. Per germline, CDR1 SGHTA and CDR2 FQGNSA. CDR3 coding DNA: TGTGCCAGCAGCTTAAGGGAGGGGCAATTCTACGAGCAGTACTTC. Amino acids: CASSLREGQFYEQYF.

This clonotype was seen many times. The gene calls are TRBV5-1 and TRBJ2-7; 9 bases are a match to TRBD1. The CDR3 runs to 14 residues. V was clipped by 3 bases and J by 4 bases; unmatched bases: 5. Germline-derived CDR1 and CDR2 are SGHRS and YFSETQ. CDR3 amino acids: CASSSGTGMYEQYF. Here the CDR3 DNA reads TGCGCCAGCAGCTCCGGGACAGGGATGTACGAGCAGTACTTC.

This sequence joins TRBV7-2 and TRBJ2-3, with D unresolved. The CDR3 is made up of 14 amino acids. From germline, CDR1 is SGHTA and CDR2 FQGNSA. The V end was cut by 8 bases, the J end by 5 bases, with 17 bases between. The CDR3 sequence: CASVISVSEDTQYF. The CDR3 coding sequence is TGTGCCAGCGTCATATCTGTCTCGGAAGATACGCAGTATTTT.

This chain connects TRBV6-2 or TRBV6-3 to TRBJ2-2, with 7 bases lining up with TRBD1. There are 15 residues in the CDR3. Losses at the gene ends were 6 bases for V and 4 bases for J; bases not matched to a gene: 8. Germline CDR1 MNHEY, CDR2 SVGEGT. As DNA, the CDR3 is TGTGCCAGCAGCCCAATCGGGACAGCCACCGGGGAGCTGTTTTTT. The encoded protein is CASSPIGTATGELFF.

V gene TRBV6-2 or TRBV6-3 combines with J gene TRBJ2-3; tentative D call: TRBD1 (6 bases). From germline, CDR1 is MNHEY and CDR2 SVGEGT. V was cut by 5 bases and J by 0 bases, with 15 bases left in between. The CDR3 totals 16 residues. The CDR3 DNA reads TGTGCCAGCAGTCACGCGACAGGATCGAGCACAGATACGCAGTATTTT. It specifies CASSHATGSSTDTQYF.

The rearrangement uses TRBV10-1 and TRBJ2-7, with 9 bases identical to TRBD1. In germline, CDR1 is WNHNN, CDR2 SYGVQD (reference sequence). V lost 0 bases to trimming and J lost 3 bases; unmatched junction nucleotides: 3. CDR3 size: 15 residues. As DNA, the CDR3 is TGCGCCAGCAGTGAGTCTGGGACAGGGATCTACGAGCAGTACTTC. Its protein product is CASSESGTGIYEQYF.

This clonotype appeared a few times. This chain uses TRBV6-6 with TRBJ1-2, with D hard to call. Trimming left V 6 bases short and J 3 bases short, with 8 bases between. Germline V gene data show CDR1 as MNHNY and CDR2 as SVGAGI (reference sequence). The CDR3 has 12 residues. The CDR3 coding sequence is TGTGCCAGCAGGCCGGGAGACTATGGCTACACCTTC. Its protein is CASRPGDYGYTF.

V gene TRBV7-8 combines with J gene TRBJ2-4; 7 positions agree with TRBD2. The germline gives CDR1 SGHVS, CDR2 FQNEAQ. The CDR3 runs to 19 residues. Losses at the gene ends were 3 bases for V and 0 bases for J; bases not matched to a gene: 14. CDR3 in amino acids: CASSFIGGGGDIAKNIQYF. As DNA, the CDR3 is TGTGCCAGCAGCTTTATCGGTGGGGGGGGAGACATAGCCAAAAACATTCAGTACTTC. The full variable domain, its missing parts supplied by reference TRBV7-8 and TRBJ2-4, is GAGVSQSPRYKVAKRGQDVALRCDPISGHVSLFWYQQALGQGPEFLTYFQNEAQLDKSGLPSDRFFAERPEGSVSTLKIQRTQQEDSAVYLCASSFIGGGGDIAKNIQYFGAGTRLSVL.

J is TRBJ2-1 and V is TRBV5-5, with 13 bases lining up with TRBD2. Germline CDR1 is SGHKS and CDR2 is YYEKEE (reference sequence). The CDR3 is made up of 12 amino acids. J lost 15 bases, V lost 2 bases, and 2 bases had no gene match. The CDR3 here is CASSFTSGRGFF. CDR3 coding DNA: TGTGCCAGCAGCTTCACTAGCGGGAGGGGGTTCTTC.